The text below deals with one TCR beta chain. What it recognizes is unknown. The sample belongs to a study of beta chain features in type 1 diabetes. Germline CDR1 reads MDHEN; CDR2 reads SYDVKM. The CDR3 runs to 14 residues. Trimming at V came to 7 bases and at J to 5 bases, leaving 10 bases not matched to a gene. Expressed TCRB transcripts were sequenced because the entire RNA isolate underwent reverse transcription. Here immunoSEQ multiplex PCR was the method, and the copy in TCRdb shows in-frame clones only, minus some. The sample holds 250,000 to 300,000 clones, over 11% seen once. Study results and caveats: Patients with Type 1 diabetes showed moderately but significantly shorter TCRB CDR3s in all four CD4+ subsets. Fewer junction insertions and more nucleotide deletions appeared in type 1 diabetes patients.

This rearrangement joins TRBV28 to TRBJ2-5, with TRBD2 identical over 7 bases. Material: naive CD4+ T cells from blood. The sequence was collected from a man aged 30 to 39 with type 1 diabetes. The CDR3 loop is CASMRREYYETQYF. CDR3 in DNA: TGTGCCAGCATGCGGCGGGAGTATTATGAGACCCAGTACTTC.